The rows below give T cell receptor beta chains drawn from one sample of a study of blood T cell repertoires in COVID-19. Libraries were prepared by immunoSEQ multiplex PCR; TCRdb keeps only in-frame clonotypes and omits some of them. The data contain approximately 100,000 clones, roughly 80% of them seen just once; the ten biggest clones take up around a sixth. Sequences were obtained from peripheral blood. The receptors were gathered from a woman older than 75 with active or convalescent COVID-19. Both conserved end residues are part of each CDR3. Fields, in order: D gene, V gene, clone size, J gene, CDR3 protein, CDR3 DNA. A D gene is named only where the DNA matches it firmly. Not every row has a clone size; where given, it reads once, few, many or a size class.

D: NA; V: TRBV29-1; size: NA; J: TRBJ2-7; CDR3: CSVKSLDGQHYEQYF; DNA: TGCAGCGTTAAGTCCCTTGACGGACAACACTACGAGCAGTACTTC
D: TRBD1; V: TRBV28; size: once; J: TRBJ1-4; CDR3: CASSLGQVLTNEKLFF; DNA: TGTGCCAGCAGCCTCGGACAGGTCCTAACTAATGAAAAACTGTTTTTT
D: NA; V: TRBV6-2/TRBV6-3; size: few; J: TRBJ1-6; CDR3: CASSYGQNNSPLHF; DNA: TGTGCCAGCAGTTACGGACAGAATAATTCACCCCTCCACTTT
D: TRBD2; V: TRBV6-4; size: NA; J: TRBJ2-7; CDR3: CASPGTIYEQYF; DNA: TGTGCCAGCCCCGGGACTATCTACGAGCAGTACTTC
D: NA; V: TRBV19; size: NA; J: TRBJ2-7; CDR3: CASSLGTLDYEQYF; DNA: TGTGCCAGTAGTCTCGGGACTCTAGACTACGAGCAGTACTTC
D: TRBD2; V: TRBV6-6; size: NA; J: TRBJ2-3; CDR3: CASSNPWLAGGVTQYF; DNA: TGTGCCAGCAGTAACCCATGGCTAGCGGGTGGGGTTACGCAGTATTTT
D: TRBD2; V: TRBV5-1; size: NA; J: TRBJ2-1; CDR3: CASSLSGGSSYNEQFF; DNA: TGCGCCAGCAGCTTGAGCGGGGGATCCTCCTACAATGAGCAGTTCTTC
D: TRBD1; V: TRBV20-1; size: NA; J: TRBJ1-5; CDR3: CSASFGTGVANQPQHF; DNA: TGCAGTGCTAGTTTTGGGACAGGGGTTGCGAATCAGCCCCAGCATTTT
D: NA; V: TRBV11-2; size: NA; J: TRBJ1-1; CDR3: CASSLGRYEAFF; DNA: TGTGCCAGCAGCTTGGGGCGATATGAAGCTTTCTTT
D: NA; V: TRBV30; size: NA; J: TRBJ1-5; CDR3: CAWSAGLSNQPQHF; DNA: TGTGCCTGGAGCGCAGGGTTGAGCAATCAGCCCCAGCATTTT
D: TRBD1; V: TRBV2; size: NA; J: TRBJ1-6; CDR3: CASSATGDESLHF; DNA: TGTGCCAGCAGTGCGACAGGGGACGAATCCCTCCACTTT
D: TRBD1; V: TRBV7-8; size: NA; J: TRBJ1-3; CDR3: CASTGRGYGNTIYF; DNA: TGTGCCAGCACCGGCAGGGGGTATGGAAACACCATATATTTT
D: TRBD1; V: TRBV30; size: NA; J: TRBJ2-1; CDR3: CAWTRQGGQLLHNEQFF; DNA: TGTGCCTGGACTCGACAGGGCGGACAACTCCTACACAATGAGCAGTTCTTC
D: TRBD1; V: TRBV6-5; size: NA; J: TRBJ1-1; CDR3: CASRPPGQGKAFF; DNA: TGTGCCAGCAGACCCCCCGGACAGGGCAAAGCTTTCTTT
D: NA; V: TRBV28; size: NA; J: TRBJ1-1; CDR3: CASRPGGGTEAFF; DNA: TGTGCCAGCAGACCCGGGGGAGGCACTGAAGCTTTCTTT
D: NA; V: TRBV19; size: few; J: TRBJ2-7; CDR3: CASSTLEGGEQYF; DNA: TGTGCCAGTAGCACGTTGGAAGGCGGGGAGCAGTACTTC
D: TRBD1; V: TRBV9; size: few; J: TRBJ1-1; CDR3: CASSPDGQALEAFF; DNA: TGTGCCAGCAGCCCCGATGGACAGGCTCTCGAAGCTTTCTTT
D: NA; V: TRBV10-3; size: NA; J: TRBJ1-6; CDR3: CAISESRNGPNSPLHF; DNA: TGTGCCATCAGTGAGTCGAGGAACGGTCCAAATTCACCCCTCCACTTT
D: NA; V: TRBV28; size: NA; J: TRBJ2-1; CDR3: CASELGSVPSYNEQFF; DNA: TGTGCCAGCGAACTCGGGAGCGTCCCTTCCTACAATGAGCAGTTCTTC
D: TRBD2; V: TRBV5-1; size: NA; J: TRBJ2-5; CDR3: CASSPLAGGEETQYF; DNA: TGCGCCAGCAGCCCTTTAGCGGGGGGGGAAGAGACCCAGTACTTC
D: TRBD1; V: TRBV7-2; size: NA; J: TRBJ1-2; CDR3: CASSAYGQGAIGYTF; DNA: TGTGCCAGCAGCGCCTACGGACAGGGGGCAATAGGCTACACCTTC
D: TRBD2; V: TRBV7-9; size: NA; J: TRBJ2-1; CDR3: CATLTTLAGGPKWNEQFF; DNA: TGTGCCACCCTCACGACCCTAGCGGGAGGGCCAAAATGGAATGAGCAGTTCTTC
D: TRBD2; V: TRBV27; size: NA; J: TRBJ2-2; CDR3: CASSGLAGVNGELFF; DNA: TGTGCCAGCAGCGGGTTAGCGGGAGTTAACGGGGAGCTGTTTTTT
D: NA; V: TRBV24-1; size: NA; J: TRBJ2-3; CDR3: CATSDFARSTDTQYF; DNA: TGTGCCACCAGTGATTTCGCCAGGAGCACAGATACGCAGTATTTT
D: NA; V: TRBV12-5; size: NA; J: TRBJ1-1; CDR3: CASGLEELNTEAFF; DNA: TGTGCTAGTGGTTTGGAAGAGTTGAACACTGAAGCTTTCTTT
D: TRBD1; V: TRBV30; size: few; J: TRBJ1-1; CDR3: CAWSGDRRGEAFF; DNA: TGTGCCTGGAGTGGGGACAGGAGGGGGGAAGCTTTCTTT
D: NA; V: TRBV5-6; size: few; J: TRBJ2-7; CDR3: CASSQDRLGQQYF; DNA: TGTGCCAGCAGTCAAGACAGGTTAGGTCAGCAGTACTTC
D: TRBD1; V: TRBV19; size: NA; J: TRBJ2-4; CDR3: CASSISGGTGGENIQYF; DNA: TGTGCCAGTAGTATTAGCGGGGGGACAGGGGGCGAAAACATTCAGTACTTC
D: NA; V: TRBV2; size: NA; J: TRBJ1-5; CDR3: CASSAQGNNQPQHF; DNA: TGTGCCAGCAGTGCACAGGGAAACAATCAGCCCCAGCATTTT
D: NA; V: TRBV10-3; size: NA; J: TRBJ2-3; CDR3: CAISDPLTDTQYF; DNA: TGTGCCATCAGTGACCCGTTGACAGATACGCAGTATTTT
D: TRBD1; V: TRBV18; size: NA; J: TRBJ1-1; CDR3: CASSPGQANTEAFF; DNA: TGTGCCAGCTCACCAGGACAGGCGAACACTGAAGCTTTCTTT
D: NA; V: TRBV6-5; size: NA; J: TRBJ2-2; CDR3: CASNEGVDGELFF; DNA: TGTGCCAGCAACGAGGGCGTGGACGGGGAGCTGTTTTTT
D: TRBD1; V: TRBV4-2; size: NA; J: TRBJ2-1; CDR3: CASSQVGQGNEQFF; DNA: TGTGCCAGCAGCCAAGTCGGACAGGGAAATGAGCAGTTCTTC
D: TRBD2; V: TRBV7-3; size: NA; J: TRBJ2-3; CDR3: CASSLAPLAGGVDTQYF; DNA: TGTGCCAGCAGCTTGGCTCCTTTAGCGGGAGGGGTAGATACGCAGTATTTT
D: NA; V: TRBV19; size: once; J: TRBJ1-2; CDR3: CASSFRQNGYTF; DNA: TGTGCCAGTAGTTTTCGACAGAATGGCTACACCTTC
D: TRBD2; V: TRBV7-9; size: NA; J: TRBJ2-7; CDR3: CASSLLGLADYEQYF; DNA: TGTGCCAGCAGCTTATTGGGACTAGCGGACTACGAGCAGTACTTC
D: TRBD2; V: TRBV12-3/TRBV12-4; size: NA; J: TRBJ2-2; CDR3: CASSLGLGGELFF; DNA: TGTGCCAGCAGCCTAGGACTAGGCGGGGAGCTGTTTTTT
D: TRBD2; V: TRBV5-4; size: once; J: TRBJ2-7; CDR3: CASSLEAGGTPHEQYF; DNA: TGTGCCAGCAGCTTGGAGGCGGGAGGGACTCCCCACGAGCAGTACTTC
D: NA; V: TRBV19; size: NA; J: TRBJ1-5; CDR3: CASGLRVSNQPQHF; DNA: TGTGCCAGTGGCCTCCGGGTTTCCAATCAGCCCCAGCATTTT
D: NA; V: TRBV18; size: NA; J: TRBJ1-2; CDR3: CASSPDRSYGYTF; DNA: TGTGCCAGCTCACCAGACAGAAGTTATGGCTACACCTTC
D: NA; V: TRBV14; size: once; J: TRBJ2-6; CDR3: CASSQDGRSWTGANVLTF; DNA: TGTGCCAGCAGCCAAGATGGGAGGTCTTGGACTGGGGCCAACGTCCTGACTTTC
D: NA; V: TRBV6-1; size: NA; J: TRBJ2-3; CDR3: CASSEARRARTDTQYF; DNA: TGTGCCAGCAGTGAAGCTAGGCGGGCGCGCACAGATACGCAGTATTTT
D: NA; V: TRBV7-2; size: once; J: TRBJ2-1; CDR3: CASSKGAGWNNEQFF; DNA: TGTGCCAGCAGTAAAGGGGCAGGGTGGAACAATGAGCAGTTCTTC
D: NA; V: TRBV3-1/TRBV3-2; size: NA; J: TRBJ1-4; CDR3: CASSPIEGKLFF; DNA: TGTGCCAGCAGCCCAATTGAGGGAAAACTGTTTTTT
D: NA; V: TRBV7-8; size: NA; J: TRBJ2-5; CDR3: CASSSNRKETQYF; DNA: TGTGCCAGCAGCTCGAACAGGAAAGAGACCCAGTACTTC
D: NA; V: TRBV4-2; size: NA; J: TRBJ1-5; CDR3: CASSQPRGLGGNQPQHF; DNA: TGTGCCAGCAGCCAGCCCCGCGGGCTCGGTGGCAATCAGCCCCAGCATTTT
D: NA; V: TRBV19; size: NA; J: TRBJ1-5; CDR3: CASSMVEGWSQPQHF; DNA: TGTGCCAGTAGTATGGTGGAGGGGTGGAGTCAGCCCCAGCATTTT